A single sample is the source of the 4 T cell receptor beta chains below, sequenced in a study of cytomegalovirus exposure and HLA in healthy donors. The PCR contained 60 Vbeta and 13 Jbeta primers. TCRdb's table, derived via immunoSEQ multiplex PCR, lists solely in-frame clones and lacks some. The sample shows about 180,000 clones, 75% to 85% of them seen only once. What was sequenced was PBMCs. The receptor source for this set is a man aged 18-30 years in good health and CMV-seronegative.

The chain uses TRBV18 and TRBJ2-1; 8 nucleotides align to TRBD2. Germline trimming cut 6 bases from V and 0 bases from J; bases unmatched to any gene: 4. Germline loops: CDR1 KGHSH, CDR2 LQKENI. The CDR3 runs 15 residues. The CDR3 spells CASSPSGSSYNEQFF. CDR3 sequence (DNA): TGTGCCAGCTCGCCAAGCGGGAGCTCCTACAATGAGCAGTTCTTC.

This chain joins TRBV7-8 and TRBJ1-5, with D tentatively TRBD1 (6 bases). Between the trimmed V and J ends, which lost 5 bases and 0 bases, there was a span of 17 bases. The CDR3 is 17 amino acids. Per germline, CDR1 SGHVS and CDR2 FQNEAQ. The CDR3 loop is CASSPRQASYSNQPQHF. CDR3 nucleotide sequence: TGTGCCAGCAGCCCTCGACAGGCTTCTTATAGCAATCAGCCCCAGCATTTT.

V is TRBV19 and J is TRBJ1-3; maybe TRBD1 (6 bases). Trimming took off 3 bases at V and 0 bases at J, with 15 bases between the two ends. CDR3 length equals 17 residues. Germline V gives CDR1 LNHDA, CDR2 SQIVND (reference sequence). CDR3 bases: TGTGCCAGTAGTATTCAGGGGCTCCGCAGCTCTGGAAACACCATATATTTT. Protein: CASSIQGLRSSGNTIYF.

V is TRBV18 and J is TRBJ1-5; D perhaps matches TRBD1 (5 bases). Between the trimmed V and J ends, which lost 1 base and 3 bases, there was a span of 7 bases. This CDR3 spans 14 amino acids. The germline V gene encodes CDR1 KGHSH and CDR2 LQKENI. The DNA for the CDR3 is TGTGCCAGCTCACCACGCAGGGACAATCAGCCCCAGCATTTT. It is translated as CASSPRRDNQPQHF.